This TCR beta chain was recorded in a study of blood T cell repertoires in COVID-19 (dated by TCRdb to the early 2020s). The study in broad terms: The collaborator samples originated in the United States, Italy and Spain and spanned the acute and convalescent phases of COVID-19. The material from the prospective study consisted of cDNA or gDNA derived from T cells, B-cell-depleted T cells, or PBMCs. The dataset comprised deeply sampled blood TCRbeta repertoires from subjects exposed to, actively infected with, or recovered from COVID-19. The repertoires were released in a freely available public database meant as a resource for research on the immune response to SARS-CoV-2. The samples were drawn from two sources: the first 160 participants of the ongoing ImmuneRACE study, and 1,000 to 1,500 subjects contributed by 6 global collaborators. A de-identified subject ID, COVID-19 status, age in years and sex were almost always included in the sample metadata. Where available, HLA class I and class II types were obtained from metadata supplied by the sample provider rather than from assay-based typing.

Worth noting for this clone: There is no known antigen for this receptor. The record has no base qualities; no much larger clone is one base away.

Each collaborating institution followed its own protocols to collect whole blood in K2EDTA tubes. Collaborator samples were shipped for TCRbeta analysis as frozen whole blood, isolated PBMCs, or DNA extracted from either sample type. What the research found in general, with its limitations: The amount of clinical and demographic metadata varied by source and participant and was provided uncurated.

The immunoSEQ Assay, a bias-controlled multiplex PCR, was used to amplify TCRbeta CDR3 regions from genomic DNA. As for how the authors treated the data: Nucleated cell counts per sample were estimated from amplification of reference gene primers within the assay. Sequence reads were collapsed and filtered to measure the absolute abundance of every unique TCRbeta CDR3 rearrangement. For each sample, productive Simpson clonality was calculated by taking the square root of Simpson's diversity index across productive rearrangements. In TCRdb, the immuneACCESS table is reduced to in-frame sequences with V and J assigned. These tables do not hold every clone; where another copy was compared, an unresolved V gene accounts for under half, and the others remain unexplained. The V and J calls and clone size come from that table; D and trimming were worked out from the DNA. The sample table lists about 50,000 clones, about 90% of them with a count of one. The ten top clones hold about a fifth of the sample.

The CDR3 holds 15 amino acids from the cysteine to the phenylalanine. Only the CDR3 portion is preserved as DNA: 45 bases, with reading frame beginning at the first base. V loses 3 bases at its end and J loses 8 bases; junction bases beyond the gene matches: 12. Based on the germline V gene, the CDR1 and CDR2 sequences are MGHDK and SYGVNS. The chain uses TRBV25-1 and TRBJ1-2, and 7 junctional nucleotides match TRBD1. Specimen: peripheral blood. The sequence was obtained from a human donor in a cohort sampled during active COVID-19. CDR3 protein: CASSEGQRLLEGYTF. At the DNA level, the sequence is TGTGCCAGCAGTGAGGGACAGCGGCTCTTGGAGGGCTACACCTTC.